The 19 T cell receptor beta chains reported below all come from one sample, sequenced in a study of T-cell reconstitution after alpha-beta-depleted transplantation in children. Unique molecular identifiers were used to barcode this TCRbeta library. TCRdb processed the PCR reads anew with MiXCR; each CDR3 protein has one entry. In the table there are more than 200,000 distinct CDR3 sequences, over 20% of which are singletons. Material: PBMCs, obtained before TCRalphabeta/CD19-depleted stem cell transplant. These receptors originate from a girl aged 2-10 years with Fanconi anemia, due to receive a stem cell transplant.

V usage is TRBV11-2 and J usage is TRBJ2-7; 11 bases line up with TRBD2. J lost 3 bases, V lost 5 bases, and 6 bases had no gene match. The CDR3 runs 15 residues. Germline CDR1 and CDR2: SGHAT and FQNNGV. The CDR3 sequence: CASSGHGTSGYEQYF. Here the CDR3 DNA reads TGTGCCAGCAGCGGACACGGGACTAGCGGCTACGAGCAGTACTTC. The full variable domain, rest sourced from reference TRBV11-2 and TRBJ2-7, is EAGVAQSPRYKIIEKRQSVAFWCNPISGHATLYWYQQILGQGPKLLIQFQNNGVVDDSQLPKDRFSAERLKGVDSTLKIQPAKLEDSAVYLCASSGHGTSGYEQYFGPGTRLTVT.

The CDR3 is CASTREGSSNTEAFF. CDR3 DNA sequence: TGTGCCAGCACCCGGGAGGGCAGCTCGAACACTGAAGCTTTCTTT. This rearrangement joins TRBV9 to TRBJ1-1, with D hard to call. Germline V gene lookup returns CDR1 SGDLS and CDR2 YYNGEE. V was clipped by 6 bases and J by 1 base, with 16 bases between them. This CDR3 comprises 15 residues.

Many counts were recorded for this clonotype. CDR3 in amino acids: CASSQVGTNQPQHF. The CDR3 bases are TGTGCCAGCAGCCAAGTAGGGACCAATCAGCCCCAGCATTTT. The J gene is TRBJ1-5, the V gene TRBV4-2; a possible D gene is TRBD1 (5 bases). CDR3 size: 14 residues. The germline CDR1 and CDR2 sequences are LGHNA and YNFKEQ. The ends were cut back, 1 base at V and 3 bases at J, with 7 bases in the middle.

The chain combines TRBV2 with TRBJ2-5; D gene unclear. Trimming took 5 bases from V and 0 from J, leaving 7 bases between them. Germline loops: CDR1 SNHLY, CDR2 FYNNEI. The CDR3 is 13 amino acids. The CDR3 loop is CASSSLYQETQYF. The CDR3 DNA follows: TGTGCCAGCAGTAGCCTGTACCAAGAGACCCAGTACTTC.

This clonotype was seen many times. The chain uses TRBV12-3 or TRBV12-4 and TRBJ1-2; D unclear. This CDR3 contains 13 residues. The V and J ends lost 3 bases and 1 base respectively, with 6 bases between them. CDR3 protein: CASSFGLNYGYTF. CDR3 nucleotides: TGTGCCAGCAGTTTCGGCCTTAACTATGGCTACACCTTC.

The rearrangement joins TRBV20-1 to TRBJ1-3; 10 positions match TRBD1. Trimming at V came to 7 bases and at J to 4 bases, leaving 4 bases not matched to a gene. The CDR3 loop spans 13 amino acids. Germline V gene data show CDR1 as DFQATT and CDR2 as SNEGSKA (reference sequence). The CDR3 protein is CSGRDRGGNTIYF. In DNA, the CDR3 is TGCAGTGGCCGGGACAGGGGAGGAAACACCATATATTTT.

The chain couples TRBV7-2 to TRBJ2-1; no definite D call. This CDR3 has 15 amino acids. Per germline, CDR1 SGHTA and CDR2 FQGNSA. The V end lost 2 bases, the J end lost 0 bases, and 8 bases lay between the germline ends. The CDR3 here is CASSLLGRSYNEQFF. The CDR3 DNA follows: TGTGCCAGCAGCTTACTCGGCCGCTCCTACAATGAGCAGTTCTTC.

The chain has TRBV6-2 or TRBV6-3 and TRBJ2-3; 8 bases map to TRBD2. Trimming at V came to 2 bases and at J to 6 bases, leaving 4 bases not matched to a gene. The CDR3 has 14 residues. Germline-derived CDR1 and CDR2 are MNHEY and SVGEGT. CDR3 nucleotide sequence: TGTGCCAGCAGTTACCGAGGACTAGCTGATACGCAGTATTTT. This encodes CASSYRGLADTQYF.

This clonotype came up a few times. V usage is TRBV6-5 and J usage is TRBJ1-6; TRBD1 might be the D (6 bases). The length of the CDR3 is 16 residues. V shed 2 bases and J shed 5 bases, with 13 bases lying between them. CDR1 and CDR2 from the germline V gene are MNHEY and SVGAGI. The CDR3 spells CASSYPTGRDNSPLHF. The CDR3 DNA sequence: TGTGCCAGCAGTTACCCGACAGGTCGCGATAATTCACCCCTCCACTTT.

Many counts were recorded for this clonotype. The rearrangement joins TRBV5-6 to TRBJ2-1; 10 bases map to TRBD1. With V trimmed by 4 bases and J by 5 bases, 9 bases remained unmatched. CDR3 size: 16 residues. Germline V gene data show CDR1 as SGHDT and CDR2 as YYEEEE. The chain's CDR3 is CASSTTGQGRNNEQFF. In nucleotides, the CDR3 is TGTGCCAGCAGCACCACGGGACAGGGGCGTAACAATGAGCAGTTCTTC.

The gene calls are TRBV12-3 or TRBV12-4 and TRBJ2-5; 11 bases agree with TRBD2. This CDR3 spans 17 amino acids. The ends lost 4 bases at V and 1 base at J; junction bases unmatched: 8. CDR3: CASSSELAGGLQETQYF. The CDR3 DNA sequence: TGTGCCAGCAGTTCAGAATTAGCGGGGGGGCTCCAAGAGACCCAGTACTTC.

The V gene is TRBV18, the J gene TRBJ2-7, with 13 nucleotides matching TRBD2. Trimming at V came to 3 bases and at J to 2 bases, leaving 4 bases not matched to a gene. Germline V gene sequence: CDR1 KGHSH, CDR2 LQKENI. This CDR3 region has 16 residues. This CDR3 is CASSPVTSGRAYEQYF. CDR3 nucleotides: TGTGCCAGCTCACCGGTTACTAGCGGGAGGGCCTACGAGCAGTACTTC.

This clonotype was recorded many times. The chain is built from TRBV28 and TRBJ2-1, with D perhaps matching TRBD1 or TRBD2 (5 bases each). There are 14 residues in the CDR3. Per the germline V gene, CDR1 is MDHEN and CDR2 is SYDVKM. Deletions cut 5 bases from V and 6 bases from J, with 14 bases between. The CDR3 reads CASSRDAAANEQFF. CDR3 nucleotides: TGTGCCAGCAGTCGGGACGCAGCAGCCAATGAGCAGTTCTTC.

This clonotype was recorded at least ten times. DNA for the CDR3: TGTGCCAGCAGACTAAGCGGACAGGGAGACAAGGAGACCCAGTACTTC. It encodes CASRLSGQGDKETQYF. J is TRBJ2-5 and V is TRBV12-3 or TRBV12-4; 8 bases line up with TRBD1. CDR3 size: 16 residues. V was pared by 6 bases and J by 5 bases, with 14 bases of the junction left unmatched.

This clonotype was found many times. The rearrangement uses TRBV15 and TRBJ2-7; no clear D gene. V lost 5 bases and J 2 bases, leaving 19 bases between the germline ends. The length of the CDR3 is 16 residues. Per germline, CDR1 LNHNV and CDR2 YYDKDF (reference sequence). The CDR3 DNA is TGTGCCACCAGCCCTATGGGCGGCAGAAGCACCTACGAGCAGTACTTC. Protein: CATSPMGGRSTYEQYF.

This chain joins TRBV7-2 and TRBJ2-3; a possible D gene is TRBD2 (5 bases). V was trimmed by 5 bases and J by 3 bases, leaving 15 bases between them. Germline V lookup: CDR1 SGHTA, CDR2 FQGNSA. CDR3 size: 15 residues. In DNA, the CDR3 is TGTGCCAGCAGCGCGGGTCTAAAACTTACAGATACGCAGTATTTT. It encodes CASSAGLKLTDTQYF.

V gene TRBV6-5 combines with J gene TRBJ2-5; 8 bases fit TRBD2. The CDR3 spans 12 residues. The trim removed 4 bases at V and 12 bases at J, leaving 7 bases unmatched. CDR1 and CDR2 (germline): MNHEY, SVGAGI. This CDR3 reads CASSSRTSLEYF. In DNA form, the CDR3 reads TGTGCCAGCAGTTCCCGGACTAGCTTAGAGTACTTC.

This clonotype was counted between two and nine times. The rearrangement joins TRBV20-1 to TRBJ2-7; D might be TRBD2 (6 bases). The CDR3 is 16 amino acids. Trimming removed 5 bases at V and 2 bases at J, with 22 bases between. The germline gives CDR1 DFQATT, CDR2 SNEGSKA (reference sequence). CDR3 DNA sequence: TGCAGTGCTCCCTATCTGACTAGTCGCTCAACCTACGAGCAGTACTTC. This encodes CSAPYLTSRSTYEQYF.

This clonotype was observed many times. The chain uses TRBV12-3 or TRBV12-4 and TRBJ2-7; D gene unclear. The V end was cut by 0 bases, the J end by 8 bases, with 11 bases between. CDR3 length: 13 residues. The CDR3 reads CASSLASASQQYF. The CDR3 region has the DNA TGTGCCAGCAGTTTAGCTTCTGCTTCGCAGCAGTACTTC.